A selection of T cell receptor beta chains follows, all from one sample in a study of radiotherapy plus CTLA-4 blockade in lung cancer. Sequencing was performed with immunoSEQ multiplex PCR; in TCRdb, only in-frame clones are kept and a portion is missing. The sample lists 58,000 or so clones, roughly 80% seen once, with over 15% in the top ten. The input for sequencing was peripheral blood, taken from a patient treated with radiotherapy plus ipilimumab. These receptors were obtained from a human donor with non-small cell lung cancer who had a complete response to radiotherapy plus ipilimumab. Both conserved end residues are part of each CDR3. A D gene is named only where the DNA matches it firmly. Clone size is given for some rows only: seen once, a few or many times, or a class if the clone is expanded.

j_call clone_size d_call v_call cdr3_aa cdr3_nt
TRBJ1-1 NA TRBD1 TRBV5-6 CASSPRQGSAFF TGTGCCAGCAGCCCACGACAGGGTTCAGCTTTCTTT
TRBJ2-7 NA NA TRBV7-2 CASSLRGYEQYF TGTGCCAGCAGCTTAAGGGGTTACGAGCAGTACTTC
TRBJ1-3 NA NA TRBV11-2 CASSRIAGTDRNTIYF TGTGCCAGCAGTCGAATCGCCGGGACTGATAGAAACACCATATATTTT
TRBJ2-2 once NA TRBV29-1 CSVARTANTGELFF TGCAGCGTTGCCAGGACAGCGAACACCGGGGAGCTGTTTTTT
TRBJ1-2 NA TRBD1 TRBV30 CAWSITGEGYTF TGTGCCTGGAGTATCACAGGGGAAGGCTACACCTTC
TRBJ1-1 NA NA TRBV14 CASSQDFKAWNTEAFF TGTGCCAGCAGCCAAGATTTTAAAGCTTGGAACACTGAAGCTTTCTTT
TRBJ2-6 NA TRBD1 TRBV5-5 CASSDTGVPRPGANVLTF TGTGCCAGCAGCGACACAGGGGTCCCTCGGCCTGGGGCCAACGTCCTGACTTTC
TRBJ2-3 NA TRBD2 TRBV7-6 CASSGRGLAGDTDTQYF TGTGCCAGCAGCGGACGGGGACTAGCGGGAGACACAGATACGCAGTATTTT
TRBJ1-2 NA NA TRBV6-1 CASSEYGQSLGYTF TGTGCCAGCAGTGAATACGGACAGAGCCTTGGCTACACCTTC
TRBJ2-5 NA TRBD1 TRBV12-5 CASGVGDRGFQETQYF TGTGCTAGTGGGGTTGGGGACAGGGGGTTCCAAGAGACCCAGTACTTC
TRBJ2-3 NA TRBD2 TRBV19 CASSTRTSGSFTDTQYF TGTGCCAGTAGTACGCGGACTAGCGGGAGTTTTACAGATACGCAGTATTTT